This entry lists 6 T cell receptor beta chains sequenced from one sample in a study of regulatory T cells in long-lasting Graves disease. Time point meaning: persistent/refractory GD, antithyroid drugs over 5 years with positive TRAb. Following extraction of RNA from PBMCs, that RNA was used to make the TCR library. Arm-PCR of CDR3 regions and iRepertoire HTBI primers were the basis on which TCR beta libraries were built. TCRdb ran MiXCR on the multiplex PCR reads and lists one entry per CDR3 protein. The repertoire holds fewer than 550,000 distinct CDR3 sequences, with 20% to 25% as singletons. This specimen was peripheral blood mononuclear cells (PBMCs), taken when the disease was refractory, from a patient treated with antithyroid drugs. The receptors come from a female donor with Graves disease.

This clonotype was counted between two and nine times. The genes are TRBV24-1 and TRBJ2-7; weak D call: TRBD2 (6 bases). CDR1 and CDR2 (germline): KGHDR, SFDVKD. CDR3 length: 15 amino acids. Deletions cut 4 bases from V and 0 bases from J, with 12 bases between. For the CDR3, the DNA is TGTGCCACCAGTGACGGAGGGACCAACTCCTACGAGCAGTACTTC. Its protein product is CATSDGGTNSYEQYF.

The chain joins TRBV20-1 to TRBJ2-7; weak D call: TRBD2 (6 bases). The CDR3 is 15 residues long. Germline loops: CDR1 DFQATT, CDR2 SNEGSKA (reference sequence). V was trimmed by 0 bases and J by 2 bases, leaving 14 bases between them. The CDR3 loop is CSARDGERATYEQYF. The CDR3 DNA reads TGCAGTGCTAGAGATGGAGAGCGGGCAACCTACGAGCAGTACTTC.

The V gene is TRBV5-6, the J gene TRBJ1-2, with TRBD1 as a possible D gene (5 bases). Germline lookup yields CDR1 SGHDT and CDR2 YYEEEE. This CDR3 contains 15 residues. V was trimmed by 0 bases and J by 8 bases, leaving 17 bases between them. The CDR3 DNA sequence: TGTGCCAGCAGCTTGGCCGTGGGCAGGGAAAACGGCTACACCTTC. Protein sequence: CASSLAVGRENGYTF. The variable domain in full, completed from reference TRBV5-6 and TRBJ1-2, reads DAGVTQSPTHLIKTRGQQVTLRCSPKSGHDTVSWYQQALGQGPQFIFQYYEEEERQRGNFPDRFSGHQFPNYSSELNVNALLLGDSALYLCASSLAVGRENGYTFGSGTRLTVV.

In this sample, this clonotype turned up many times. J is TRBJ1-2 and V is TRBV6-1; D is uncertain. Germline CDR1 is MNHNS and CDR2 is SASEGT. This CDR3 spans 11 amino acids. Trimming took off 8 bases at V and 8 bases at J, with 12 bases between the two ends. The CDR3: CASGFGRGYTF. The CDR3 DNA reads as TGTGCCAGCGGATTCGGACGGGGCTACACCTTC.

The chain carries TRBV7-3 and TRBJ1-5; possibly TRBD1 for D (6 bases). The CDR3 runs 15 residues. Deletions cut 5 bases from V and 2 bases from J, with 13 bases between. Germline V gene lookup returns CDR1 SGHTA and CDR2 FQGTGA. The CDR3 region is CASSHRVQGNQPQHF. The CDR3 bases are TGTGCCAGCAGCCACAGGGTCCAAGGCAATCAGCCCCAGCATTTT.

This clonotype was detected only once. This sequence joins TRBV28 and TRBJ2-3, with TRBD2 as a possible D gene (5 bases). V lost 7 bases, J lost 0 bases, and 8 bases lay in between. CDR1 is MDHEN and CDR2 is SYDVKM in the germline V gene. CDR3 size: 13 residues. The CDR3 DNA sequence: TGTGCCAGCACGGGGTCTAGCACAGATACGCAGTATTTT. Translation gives CASTGSSTDTQYF.